This T cell receptor (beta chain) was recorded in a study of blood T cell repertoires in COVID-19 (dated by TCRdb to about 2020). About the investigation overall: Collaborator samples came from the United States, Italy and Spain and covered acute and convalescent phases of COVID-19. The material from the prospective study consisted of cDNA or gDNA derived from T cells, B-cell-depleted T cells, or PBMCs. Deeply sampled blood TCRbeta repertoires from subjects exposed to, actively infected with, or recovered from COVID-19 were included in the dataset. The repertoires were released in a freely available public database meant as a resource for research on the immune response to SARS-CoV-2. Samples came from the ongoing ImmuneRACE study (first 160 participants) plus 1,254 subjects from 6 global collaborators. A de-identified subject ID, COVID-19 status, age in years and sex were almost always included in the sample metadata. Where HLA class I and class II types were available, the types were taken from metadata supplied by the sample provider, not from assay-based typing. Results and caveats for the whole study, not just this receptor: The quantity of clinical and demographic metadata differed by source and by participant and was supplied without curation.

Collaborating institutions collected whole blood in K2EDTA tubes following their own protocols. Collaborator samples were shipped for TCRbeta analysis as frozen whole blood, isolated PBMCs, or DNA extracted from either sample type. Inclusive of the bounding cysteine and phenylalanine, the CDR3 is 13 residues long. Kept here is only the CDR3 DNA, which spans 39 bases and is read in frame from base 1. Trimming takes 8 bases off V and 6 bases off J; junction bases not matched to a gene: 8. From a lookup of the germline V gene (reference sequence), CDR1 and CDR2 are SEHNR and FQNEAQ. Comment on this clone: Its antigen specificity is not known. Base-call qualities are not available, and no considerably larger clone is one nucleotide away.

TCRbeta CDR3 regions were amplified from genomic DNA by means of the immunoSEQ Assay, a bias-controlled multiplex PCR. Under the source paper's analysis protocol: Within the assay, amplification of reference gene primers was used to estimate how many nucleated cells each sample contained. To quantify the absolute abundance of each unique TCRbeta CDR3 rearrangement, sequence reads were collapsed and filtered. For each sample, productive Simpson clonality was calculated as the square root of Simpson's diversity index across productive rearrangements. The clones in this table, taken by TCRdb from immuneACCESS, are in-frame only. Not every clone is retained; where verified, under half of the shortfall comes from an unresolved V gene, and the cause of the rest is unknown. V and J calls and clone size follow that table, whereas D and trimming were derived from the DNA. In all, the sample holds hundreds of thousands of clones, and about four fifths of those were seen once. Over 3.5% of the sample is held by the ten biggest clonotypes.

The chain uses TRBV7-9 and TRBJ2-7; TRBD2 agrees with 9 junctional bases. The sample was peripheral blood. The TCR originated in a woman between 65 and 79 years old with acute or convalescent COVID-19. At the DNA level, the sequence is TGTGCCAGCCAGGGGGTAGCGGGGGCCGAGCAGTACTTC. It codes for CASQGVAGAEQYF.